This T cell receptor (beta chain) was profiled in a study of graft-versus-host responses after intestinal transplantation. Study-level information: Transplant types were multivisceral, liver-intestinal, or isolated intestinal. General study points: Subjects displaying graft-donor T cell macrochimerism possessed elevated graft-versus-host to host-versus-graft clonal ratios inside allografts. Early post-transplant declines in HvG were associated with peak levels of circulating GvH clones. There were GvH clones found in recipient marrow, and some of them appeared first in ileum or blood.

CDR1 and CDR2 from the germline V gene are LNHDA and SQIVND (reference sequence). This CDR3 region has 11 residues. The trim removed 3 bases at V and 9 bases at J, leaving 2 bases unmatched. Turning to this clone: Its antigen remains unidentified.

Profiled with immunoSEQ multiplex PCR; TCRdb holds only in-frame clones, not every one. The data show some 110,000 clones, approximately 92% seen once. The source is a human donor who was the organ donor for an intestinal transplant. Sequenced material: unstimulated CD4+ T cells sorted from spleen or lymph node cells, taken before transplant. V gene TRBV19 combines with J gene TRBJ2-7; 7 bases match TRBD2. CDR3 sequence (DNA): TGTGCCAGTAGTATCCGGGGGGTGCAGTACTTC. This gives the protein CASSIRGVQYF.